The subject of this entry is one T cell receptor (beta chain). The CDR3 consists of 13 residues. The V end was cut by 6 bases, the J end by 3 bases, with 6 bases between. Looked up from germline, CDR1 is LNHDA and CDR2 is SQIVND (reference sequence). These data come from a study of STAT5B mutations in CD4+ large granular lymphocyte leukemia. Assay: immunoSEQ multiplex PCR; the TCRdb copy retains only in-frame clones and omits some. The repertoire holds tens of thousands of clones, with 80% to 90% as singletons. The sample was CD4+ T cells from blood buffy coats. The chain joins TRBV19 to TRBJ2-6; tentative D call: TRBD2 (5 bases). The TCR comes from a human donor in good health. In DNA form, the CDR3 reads TGTGCCAGTAGCGAGGGTGGGGCCAACGTCCTGACTTTC. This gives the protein CASSEGGANVLTF.